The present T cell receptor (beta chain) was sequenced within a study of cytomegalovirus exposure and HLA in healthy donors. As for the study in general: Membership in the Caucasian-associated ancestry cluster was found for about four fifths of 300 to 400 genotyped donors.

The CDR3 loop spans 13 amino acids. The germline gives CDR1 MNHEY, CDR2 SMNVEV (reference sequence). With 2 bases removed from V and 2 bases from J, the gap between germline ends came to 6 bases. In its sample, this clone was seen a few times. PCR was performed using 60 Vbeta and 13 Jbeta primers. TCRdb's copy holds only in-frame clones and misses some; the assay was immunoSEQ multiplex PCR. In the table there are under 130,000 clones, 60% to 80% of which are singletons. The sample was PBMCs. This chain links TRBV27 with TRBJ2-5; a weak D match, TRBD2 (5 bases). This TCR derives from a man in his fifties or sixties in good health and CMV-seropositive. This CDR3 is CASSLEGQETQYF. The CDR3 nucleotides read TGTGCCAGCAGTTTAGAGGGTCAAGAGACCCAGTACTTC.